Shown below are 29 T cell receptor beta chains from a single sample sequenced in a study of T-cell memory formation after mild COVID-19 (dated by TCRdb to the early 2020s). Library preparation was by 5' RACE. Sequencing used an Illumina NovaSeq 6000. TCRdb ran its own pipeline on the public reads, namely fastp trimming at Q25 and MiXCR clone calling, and kept in-frame beta chains. Rows are unified per CDR3 protein, each entry keeping the most common DNA and genes. This sample is represented by about 82,000 distinct CDR3 sequences; around an eighth of them were singletons. About 27% of the sample is held by the ten biggest clonotypes. Sequencing used PBMCs or a T cell subset sorted from them (not recorded which). The receptors originated from an adult woman who had mild COVID-19 (a few samples of this study predate the infection). The sample titles of this study are shuffled in the database, so cell type and time point are left out; the donor was told from shared clones.

CDR3 sequence: CSARDGLEQFF. The CDR3 DNA reads TGCAGTGCTAGAGACGGGCTTGAGCAGTTCTTC. The rearrangement uses TRBV20-1 and TRBJ2-1; D ambiguous. Trimming stripped 0 bases from V and 9 bases from J, with 6 bases between. Germline values: CDR1 DFQATT, CDR2 SNEGSKA (reference sequence). The CDR3 is made up of 11 amino acids.

This chain uses TRBV7-9 with TRBJ2-3; no definite D call. Per germline, CDR1 SEHNR and CDR2 FQNEAQ (reference sequence). Trimming took 5 bases from V and 0 from J, leaving 15 bases between them. This CDR3 is 16 amino acids long. This chain's CDR3 is CASSPPFDPSTDTQYF. CDR3 sequence (DNA): TGTGCCAGCAGCCCCCCGTTTGACCCTAGCACAGATACGCAGTATTTT.

This clonotype showed up just a few times. This rearrangement joins TRBV3-1 to TRBJ2-7; the match to TRBD1 covers 9 bases. This CDR3 has 19 amino acids. Per the germline V gene, CDR1 is LGHDT and CDR2 is YNNKEL (reference sequence). Unmatched junction bases numbered 16, after V lost 0 bases and J lost 4 bases. The CDR3 region is CASSQDLRTGVWGPYEQYF. In nucleotides, the CDR3 is TGTGCCAGCAGCCAAGACCTCCGGACAGGGGTATGGGGACCTTACGAGCAGTACTTC.

The chain recombines TRBV30 with TRBJ1-1, with D uncertain. This CDR3 is 11 amino acids long. V lost 0 bases to trimming and J lost 7 bases, with 6 bases between them. The germline CDR1 and CDR2 sequences are GTSNPN and SVGIG (reference sequence). The CDR3 sequence is CAWSVYNEAFF. The CDR3 coding sequence is TGTGCCTGGAGTGTGTATAATGAAGCTTTCTTT.

This clonotype was recorded a few times. The chain recombines TRBV10-3 with TRBJ2-7; 8 nucleotides match TRBD1. Trimming at V came to 0 bases and at J to 6 bases, leaving 7 bases not matched to a gene. The CDR3 has 15 amino acids. CDR1 is ENHRY and CDR2 is SYGVKD in the germline V gene. The CDR3 DNA sequence: TGTGCCATCAGTGAGTCAAGGTGGACAGGGAGCGAGCAGTACTTC. It codes for CAISESRWTGSEQYF.

The V gene is TRBV28, the J gene TRBJ1-5; D perhaps matches TRBD1 (6 bases). CDR3 length equals 14 residues. Trimming left V 4 bases short and J 0 bases short, with 7 bases between. CDR1 MDHEN and CDR2 SYDVKM come from the germline V gene. CDR3 amino acids: CASSSRGSNQPQHF. The CDR3 DNA reads as TGTGCCAGCAGTTCCAGGGGTAGCAATCAGCCCCAGCATTTT.

This chain uses TRBV12-3 or TRBV12-4 with TRBJ1-1; D is unresolved. Trimming took off 3 bases at V and 3 bases at J, with 11 bases between the two ends. The CDR3 totals 14 residues. The CDR3 coding sequence is TGTGCCAGCAGTTTTGAGTTTGGGGACACTGAAGCTTTCTTT. As protein: CASSFEFGDTEAFF.

This clonotype occurred a few times. The CDR3 reads CASSLGQGSTDTQYF. The DNA of the CDR3 is TGCGCCAGCAGCTTGGGACAGGGAAGCACAGATACGCAGTATTTT. The chain joins TRBV5-1 to TRBJ2-3, with 7 bases that match TRBD1. Germline V gene sequence: CDR1 SGHRS, CDR2 YFSETQ. V was pared by 0 bases and J by 0 bases, with 1 base of the junction left unmatched. The CDR3 is 15 amino acids.

The gene calls are TRBV11-2 and TRBJ2-7; 8 positions agree with TRBD2. The CDR3 length is 17 residues. J lost 1 base, V lost 0 bases, and 8 bases had no gene match. Germline CDR1 is SGHAT and CDR2 is FQNNGV. CDR3: CASSLEVSGGPSYEQYF. CDR3 DNA sequence: TGTGCCAGCAGCTTAGAGGTATCGGGAGGGCCGTCCTACGAGCAGTACTTC.

The chain has TRBV5-1 and TRBJ1-4; possible D gene TRBD1, 5 bases. The V and J ends lost 2 bases and 3 bases respectively, with 8 bases between them. The CDR3 is made up of 14 amino acids. Per the germline V gene, CDR1 is SGHRS and CDR2 is YFSETQ. Here the CDR3 reads CASSFRVPNEKLFF. For the CDR3, the DNA is TGCGCCAGCAGCTTCAGGGTACCTAATGAAAAACTGTTTTTT.

V is TRBV3-1 and J is TRBJ1-6, with 8 bases lining up with TRBD1. Germline V gene sequence: CDR1 LGHDT, CDR2 YNNKEL (reference sequence). Unmatched junction bases numbered 6, after V lost 0 bases and J lost 11 bases. This CDR3 is built from 15 residues. The CDR3 here is CASSQEGQGWAPLHF. The CDR3 nucleotides are TGTGCCAGCAGCCAAGAAGGACAGGGTTGGGCACCCCTCCACTTT. Complete variable domain (other parts from reference TRBV3-1 and TRBJ1-6): DTAVSQTPKYLVTQMGNDKSIKCEQNLGHDTMYWYKQDSKKFLKIMFSYNNKELIINETVPNRFSPKSPDKAHLNLHINSLELGDSAVYFCASSQEGQGWAPLHFGNGTRLTVT.

This clonotype appeared a few times. J is TRBJ1-2 and V is TRBV11-2; D is perhaps TRBD1 (5 bases). V shed 5 bases and J shed 6 bases, with 16 bases lying between them. This CDR3 has 14 residues. The V gene's germline CDR1 is SGHAT and CDR2 FQNNGV. The CDR3 spells CASSPVGLGDGYTF. The CDR3 region has the DNA TGTGCCAGCAGCCCTGTCGGTCTAGGGGATGGCTACACCTTC.

This clonotype occurred a few times. The chain combines TRBV6-5 with TRBJ1-5, with D uncertain. The germline V gene encodes CDR1 MNHEY and CDR2 SVGAGI. The length of the CDR3 is 11 residues. V was clipped by 6 bases and J by 3 bases, with 3 bases between them. The CDR3 here is CASRPNQPQHF. The CDR3 nucleotides are TGTGCCAGCAGACCCAATCAGCCCCAGCATTTT.

A few counts support this clonotype. The V call is TRBV5-1, the J call TRBJ2-7; the match to TRBD2 covers 8 bases. The CDR3 covers 14 residues. J was trimmed by 5 bases and V by 5 bases; bases with no gene match: 9. Germline CDR1 reads SGHRS; CDR2 reads YFSETQ. The CDR3 spells CASSVGGGPDEQYF. The CDR3 bases are TGCGCCAGCAGTGTTGGCGGGGGGCCTGACGAGCAGTACTTC.

The J gene is TRBJ2-7, the V gene TRBV5-1; 7 nucleotides line up with TRBD1. Trimming at V came to 3 bases and at J to 3 bases, leaving 6 bases not matched to a gene. This CDR3 is 14 amino acids long. Germline V lookup: CDR1 SGHRS, CDR2 YFSETQ. In DNA form, the CDR3 reads TGCGCCAGCAGCTGGAGGAACAGGGGCTACGAGCAGTACTTC. Protein: CASSWRNRGYEQYF.

This clonotype was seen only a few times. This rearrangement joins TRBV29-1 to TRBJ2-7, with TRBD2 identical over 7 bases. The ends lost 1 base at V and 2 bases at J; junction bases unmatched: 2. Germline-derived CDR1 and CDR2 are SQVTM and ANQGSEA. This CDR3 has 13 residues. CDR3 sequence reads: CSVEVRGAYEQYF. CDR3 DNA: TGCAGCGTTGAAGTCCGGGGGGCCTACGAGCAGTACTTC.

CDR3 residues: CASSIGTSYNEQFF. The CDR3 DNA is TGTGCCAGTAGTATAGGGACTAGCTACAATGAGCAGTTCTTC. This sequence joins TRBV19 and TRBJ2-1; 7 bases are a match to TRBD2. The J segment lost 3 bases and the V segment lost 1 base, leaving 0 bases of the junction unmatched. The CDR3 is 14 residues long. CDR1 is LNHDA and CDR2 is SQIVND in the germline V gene (reference sequence).

This clonotype turned up a few times. Here the CDR3 reads CATSRGPPGLAATDTQYF. CDR3 in DNA: TGTGCCACCAGCAGAGGACCGCCGGGACTAGCGGCCACAGATACGCAGTATTTT. The V call is TRBV15, the J call TRBJ2-3; 11 bases agree with TRBD2. V shed 1 base, J shed 2 bases, and the junction held 8 bases outside the gene matches. The length of the CDR3 is 18 residues. Looked up from germline, CDR1 is LNHNV and CDR2 is YYDKDF (reference sequence).

The genes are TRBV7-2 and TRBJ2-3; D is possibly TRBD1 (6 bases). Germline V gives CDR1 SGHTA, CDR2 FQGNSA. V was pared by 5 bases and J by 0 bases, with 15 bases between. The CDR3 has 16 amino acids. CDR3 bases: TGTGCCAGCAGCCCCTCCGGGCAGGGGAGCACAGATACGCAGTATTTT. This sequence encodes CASSPSGQGSTDTQYF.

This clonotype has more than one count but fewer than ten. The chain has TRBV12-3 or TRBV12-4 and TRBJ1-1; the D is unclear. Trimming removed 9 bases at V and 8 bases at J, with 13 bases between. The CDR3 is 11 amino acids. The CDR3: CASPDGTEAFF. DNA of the CDR3: TGTGCCAGTCCCGACGGAACAGAAGCTTTCTTT.

The chain combines TRBV7-9 with TRBJ2-1; 8 positions match TRBD1. This CDR3 has 13 amino acids. V lost 5 bases and J lost 5; bases outside the gene matches: 2. Germline loops: CDR1 SEHNR, CDR2 FQNEAQ (reference sequence). The CDR3 bases are TGTGCCAGCAGCGGACAGGGTAACAATGAGCAGTTCTTC. Translating it yields CASSGQGNNEQFF.

V usage is TRBV7-9 and J usage is TRBJ1-1; D ambiguous. CDR1 and CDR2 (germline): SEHNR, FQNEAQ (reference sequence). V lost 5 bases to trimming and J lost 9 bases, with 16 bases between them. This CDR3 is 13 amino acids long. CDR3 sequence: CASSPERSYQAFF. Written as DNA, the CDR3 is TGTGCCAGCAGCCCAGAAAGGAGTTACCAAGCTTTCTTT.

The chain carries TRBV7-9 and TRBJ2-1; TRBD2 agrees at 11 bases. With V trimmed by 5 bases and J by 9 bases, 6 bases remained unmatched. The V gene's germline CDR1 is SEHNR and CDR2 FQNEAQ (reference sequence). This CDR3 region has 14 residues. This CDR3 reads CASSHSGRAIEQFF. The CDR3 bases are TGTGCCAGCAGCCATAGCGGGAGGGCCATTGAGCAGTTCTTC.

Ten or more counts support this clonotype. This chain connects TRBV30 to TRBJ2-3; D unresolved. This CDR3 spans 13 amino acids. The germline V and J ends were trimmed by 0 bases and 10 bases, with 14 bases remaining between them. Per the germline V gene, CDR1 is GTSNPN and CDR2 is SVGIG (reference sequence). CDR3 DNA sequence: TGTGCCTGGAGTGTAGTCTGGCATGAGGCGCAGTATTTT. Translated, it gives CAWSVVWHEAQYF.

This clonotype has ten or more counts. The V and J genes are TRBV7-3 and TRBJ1-2; no reliable D call. The V end lost 2 bases, the J end lost 3 bases, and 7 bases lay between the germline ends. In germline, CDR1 is SGHTA, CDR2 FQGTGA. The CDR3 sequence is 13 residues long. The CDR3 DNA reads as TGTGCCAGCAGCTTAGGACGGGACTATGGCTACACCTTC. Its translation: CASSLGRDYGYTF.

J is TRBJ1-6 and V is TRBV12-3 or TRBV12-4; TRBD1 matches at 7 bases. The V gene end was trimmed by 5 bases and the J gene end by 13 bases; junction bases not matched to a gene: 17. The CDR3 totals 16 residues. CDR3 residues: CASSTRPGQLESPLHF. Written as DNA, the CDR3 is TGTGCCAGCAGTACTCGGCCGGGACAGCTCGAATCCCCCCTCCACTTT.

The rearrangement uses TRBV7-6 and TRBJ2-1; 10 bases map to TRBD1. The CDR3 is 14 amino acids. V trimming: 3 bases; J trimming: 10 bases; junction bases outside the gene matches: 6. Germline CDR1 is SGHVS and CDR2 is FNYEAQ. The CDR3 loop reads CASSFGTGVYEQFF. The CDR3 nucleotides are TGTGCCAGCAGCTTTGGGACAGGGGTATACGAGCAGTTCTTC.

V and J are TRBV12-3 or TRBV12-4 and TRBJ2-7; D gene ambiguous. The CDR3 extends over 13 amino acids. Trimming left V 5 bases short and J 2 bases short, with 10 bases between. The CDR3 nucleotides read TGTGCCAGCAGTCCACCACCCCCCTACGAGCAGTACTTC. Its translation: CASSPPPPYEQYF.

Only a few counts were recorded for this clonotype. This chain connects TRBV15 to TRBJ2-7, with TRBD2 as a possible D gene (5 bases). The germline V and J ends were trimmed by 1 base and 5 bases, with 9 bases remaining between them. Germline lookup yields CDR1 LNHNV and CDR2 YYDKDF (reference sequence). CDR3 length: 13 residues. CDR3 in amino acids: CATSRGRLDEQYF. The DNA for the CDR3 is TGTGCCACCAGCAGAGGGAGGTTGGACGAGCAGTACTTC. The whole variable domain, remainder taken from reference TRBV15 and TRBJ2-7, is DAMVIQNPRYQVTQFGKPVTLSCSQTLNHNVMYWYQQKSSQAPKLLFHYYDKDFNNEADTPDNFQSRRPNTSFCFLDIRSPGLGDTAMYLCATSRGRLDEQYFGPGTRLTVT.